This TCR beta chain was sequenced for a study of T cells in Graves' hyperthyroidism and ophthalmopathy. There were TCR beta CDR3 regions amplified from RNA transcripts. TCR CDR3 regions were first amplified by RT-PCR with HTBI primers. One entry per CDR3 protein, called by TCRdb with MiXCR from the multiplex PCR reads. The sample has some 350,000 distinct CDR3 sequences, 15% to 20% seen once. V lost 5 bases and J lost 6, with 9 bases in between. The CDR3 loop spans 12 amino acids. Germline loops: CDR1 SGHTS, CDR2 YDEGEE. This clonotype occurred a few times. This TCR was sampled from a woman younger than 35 with Graves' hyperthyroidism. The specimen sequenced was blood. The V call is TRBV5-8, the J call TRBJ1-5; no clear D gene. Here the CDR3 DNA reads TGTGCCAGCAGGGAAATCGGTCAGCCCCAGCATTTT. This translates into CASREIGQPQHF.